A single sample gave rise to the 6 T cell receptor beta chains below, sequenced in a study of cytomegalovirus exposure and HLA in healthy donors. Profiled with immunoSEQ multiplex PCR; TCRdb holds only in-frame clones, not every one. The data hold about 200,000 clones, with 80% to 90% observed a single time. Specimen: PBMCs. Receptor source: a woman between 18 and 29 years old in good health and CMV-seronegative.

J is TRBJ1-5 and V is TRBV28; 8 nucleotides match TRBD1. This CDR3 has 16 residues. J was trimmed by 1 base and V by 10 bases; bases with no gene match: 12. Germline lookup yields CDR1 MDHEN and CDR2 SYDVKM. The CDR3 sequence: CAIRPQGAWSNQPQHF. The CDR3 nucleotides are TGTGCCATAAGGCCTCAGGGGGCTTGGAGCAATCAGCCCCAGCATTTT.

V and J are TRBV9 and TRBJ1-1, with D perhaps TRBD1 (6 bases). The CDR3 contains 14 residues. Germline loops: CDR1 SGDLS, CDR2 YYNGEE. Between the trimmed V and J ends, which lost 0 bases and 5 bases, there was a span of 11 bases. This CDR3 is CASSVGVGQTEAFF. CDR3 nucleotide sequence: TGTGCCAGCAGCGTAGGGGTGGGACAAACTGAAGCTTTCTTT.

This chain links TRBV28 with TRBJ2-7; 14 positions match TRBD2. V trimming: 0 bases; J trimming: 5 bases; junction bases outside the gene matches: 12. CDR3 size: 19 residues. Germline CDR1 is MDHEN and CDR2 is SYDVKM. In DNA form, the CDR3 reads TGTGCCAGCAGTTTATGGGCGACTAGCGGGAGGGCCGGGGGGAACGAGCAGTACTTC. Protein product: CASSLWATSGRAGGNEQYF. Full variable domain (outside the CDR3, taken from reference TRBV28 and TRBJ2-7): DVKVTQSSRYLVKRTGEKVFLECVQDMDHENMFWYRQDPGLGLRLIYFSYDVKMKEKGDIPEGYSVSREKKERFSLILESASTNQTSMYLCASSLWATSGRAGGNEQYFGPGTRLTVT.

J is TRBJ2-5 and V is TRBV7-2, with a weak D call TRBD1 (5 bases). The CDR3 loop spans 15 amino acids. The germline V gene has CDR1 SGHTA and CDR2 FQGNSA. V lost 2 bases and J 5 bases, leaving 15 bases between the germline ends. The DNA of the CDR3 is TGTGCCAGCAGCTTAAATTTCGCAGGGTGGGAGACCCAGTACTTC. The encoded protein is CASSLNFAGWETQYF.

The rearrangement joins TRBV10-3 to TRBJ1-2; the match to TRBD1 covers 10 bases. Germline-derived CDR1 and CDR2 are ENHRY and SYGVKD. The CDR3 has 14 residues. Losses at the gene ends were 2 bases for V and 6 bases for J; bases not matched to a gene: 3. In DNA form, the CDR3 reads TGTGCCATCAGTGAGGACAGGGGGCTAAATGGCTACACCTTC. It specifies CAISEDRGLNGYTF.

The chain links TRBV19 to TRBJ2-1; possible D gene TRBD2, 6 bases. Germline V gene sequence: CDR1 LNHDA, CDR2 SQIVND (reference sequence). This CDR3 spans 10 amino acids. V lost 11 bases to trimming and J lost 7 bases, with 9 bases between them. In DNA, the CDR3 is TGTGCCTCAGGGAGGAATGAGCAGTTCTTC. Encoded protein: CASGRNEQFF.